The TCR beta chain described here comes from a study of Ad26.COV2.S vaccination and SARS-CoV-2 variants. Study at large: Participants got Ad26.COV2.S intramuscularly, once or twice 56 days apart.

This clone is a singleton in its sample. Germline V gene lookup returns CDR1 SGDLS and CDR2 YYNGEE. This CDR3 has 15 amino acids. V dropped 4 bases and J dropped 0 bases, with 8 bases sitting between them. Treatment of the sample: 19 received Ad26.COV2.S at low or high dose, single or two shots; several received placebo; per-sample allocation not given. Repertoires come from day 63 after the first vaccine or placebo injection. The data were produced by immunoSEQ multiplex PCR, yet TCRdb's version contains in-frame clones alone and is incomplete. This table holds 300,000 to 350,000 clones, 85% to 90% found once.

This material consisted of peripheral blood, taken in a trial of Ad26.COV2.S vaccine versus placebo. This chain connects TRBV9 to TRBJ2-6; D remains unclear. The source is a person between 18 and 65 years old who received the Ad26.COV2.S COVID-19 vaccine or a placebo. The CDR3 region is CASSLDVSGANVLTF. The DNA of the CDR3 is TGTGCCAGCAGCTTAGACGTCTCTGGGGCCAACGTCCTGACTTTC.